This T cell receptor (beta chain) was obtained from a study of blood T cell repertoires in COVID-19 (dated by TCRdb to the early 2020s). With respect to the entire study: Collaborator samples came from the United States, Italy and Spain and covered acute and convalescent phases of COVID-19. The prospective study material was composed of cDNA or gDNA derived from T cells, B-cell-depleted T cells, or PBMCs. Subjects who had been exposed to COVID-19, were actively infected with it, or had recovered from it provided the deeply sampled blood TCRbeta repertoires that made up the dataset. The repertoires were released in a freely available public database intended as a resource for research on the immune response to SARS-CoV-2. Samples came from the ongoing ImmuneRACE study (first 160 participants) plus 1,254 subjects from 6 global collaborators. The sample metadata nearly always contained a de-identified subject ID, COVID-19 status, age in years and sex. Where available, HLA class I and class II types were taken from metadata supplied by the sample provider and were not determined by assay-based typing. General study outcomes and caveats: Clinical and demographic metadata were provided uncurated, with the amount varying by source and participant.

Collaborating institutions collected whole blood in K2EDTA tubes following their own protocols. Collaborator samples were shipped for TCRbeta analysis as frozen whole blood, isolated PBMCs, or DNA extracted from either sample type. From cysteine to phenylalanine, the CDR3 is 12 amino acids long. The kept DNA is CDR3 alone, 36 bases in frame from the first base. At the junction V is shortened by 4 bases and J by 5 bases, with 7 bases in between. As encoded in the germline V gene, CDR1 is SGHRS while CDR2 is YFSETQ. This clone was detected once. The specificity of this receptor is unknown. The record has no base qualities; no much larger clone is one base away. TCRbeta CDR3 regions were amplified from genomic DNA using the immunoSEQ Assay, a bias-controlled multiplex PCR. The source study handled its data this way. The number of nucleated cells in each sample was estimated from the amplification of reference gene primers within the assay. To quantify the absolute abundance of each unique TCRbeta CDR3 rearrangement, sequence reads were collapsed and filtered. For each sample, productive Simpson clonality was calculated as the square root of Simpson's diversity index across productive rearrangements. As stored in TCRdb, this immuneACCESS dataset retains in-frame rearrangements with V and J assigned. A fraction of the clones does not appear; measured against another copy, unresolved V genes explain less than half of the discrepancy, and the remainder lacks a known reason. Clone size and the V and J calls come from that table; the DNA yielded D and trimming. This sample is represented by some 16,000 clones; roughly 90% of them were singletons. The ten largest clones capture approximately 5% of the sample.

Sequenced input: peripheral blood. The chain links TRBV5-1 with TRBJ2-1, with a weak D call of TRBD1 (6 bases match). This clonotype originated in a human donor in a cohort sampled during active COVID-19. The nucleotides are TGCGCCAGCAGCGGGGACAACAATGAGCAGTTCTTC. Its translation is CASSGDNNEQFF.